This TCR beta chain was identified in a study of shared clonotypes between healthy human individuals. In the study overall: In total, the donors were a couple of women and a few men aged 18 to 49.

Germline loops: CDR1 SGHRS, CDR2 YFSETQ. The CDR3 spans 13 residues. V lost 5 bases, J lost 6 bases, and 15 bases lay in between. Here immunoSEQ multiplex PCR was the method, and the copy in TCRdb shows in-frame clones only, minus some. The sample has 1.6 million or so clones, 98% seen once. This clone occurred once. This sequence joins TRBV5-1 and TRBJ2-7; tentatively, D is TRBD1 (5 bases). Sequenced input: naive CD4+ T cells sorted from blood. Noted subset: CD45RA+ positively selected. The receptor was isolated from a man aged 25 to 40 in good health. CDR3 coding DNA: TGCGCCAGCAGTTTCATGGGGCCTCTCGAGCAGTACTTC. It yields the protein CASSFMGPLEQYF. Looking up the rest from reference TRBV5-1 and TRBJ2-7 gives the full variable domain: KAGVTQTPRYLIKTRGQQVTLSCSPISGHRSVSWYQQTPGQGLQFLFEYFSETQRNKGNFPGRFSGRQFSNSRSEMNVSTLELGDSALYLCASSFMGPLEQYFGPGTRLTVT.